This passage covers 21 T cell receptor beta chains from one sample sequenced in a study of beta chain features in type 1 diabetes. Sequenced material consisted of expressed TCRB transcripts (all of the isolated RNA was reverse transcribed). Here immunoSEQ multiplex PCR was the method, and the copy in TCRdb shows in-frame clones only, minus some. This table holds about 160,000 clones, about 8.1% found once. Points from the study as a whole: Among patients with Type 1 diabetes, TCRB CDR3s were moderately but significantly shorter in every one of the four CD4+ subsets.

For these receptors, no antigen is known. The sample taken for sequencing was central memory CD4+ T cells from blood. The receptors derive from a woman aged 18 to 35 with type 1 diabetes.

This sequence joins TRBV29-1 and TRBJ1-2, with TRBD1 as a possible D gene (6 bases). Germline values: CDR1 SQVTM, CDR2 ANQGSEA. The CDR3 sequence is 11 residues long. V dropped 4 bases and J dropped 8 bases, with 11 bases sitting between them. The DNA for the CDR3 is TGCAGCGTTGCAGGGGCTAGGGGCTACACCTTC. Translating it yields CSVAGARGYTF.

The V gene is TRBV11-2, the J gene TRBJ1-2; no clear D. Germline V lookup: CDR1 SGHAT, CDR2 FQNNGV. This CDR3 has 15 residues. Trimming pared 5 bases from V and 8 bases from J, leaving 21 bases between. CDR3 sequence reads: CASSLGSAGEGGYTF. The DNA of the CDR3 is TGTGCCAGCAGCCTAGGGTCGGCAGGTGAAGGCGGCTACACCTTC.

This clone was seen a few times. The chain joins TRBV10-3 to TRBJ1-1; no clear D. The CDR3 totals 13 residues. From germline, CDR1 is ENHRY and CDR2 SYGVKD. V gave up 2 bases and J gave up 3 bases, with 7 bases separating them. CDR3 coding DNA: TGTGCCATCAGTGAGGGTCGGGACACTGAAGCTTTCTTT. The encoded protein is CAISEGRDTEAFF.

The gene calls are TRBV18 and TRBJ2-1, with TRBD2 matching over 10 bases. The CDR3 extends over 16 amino acids. Per the germline V gene, CDR1 is KGHSH and CDR2 is LQKENI. Germline trimming cut 8 bases from V and 6 bases from J; bases unmatched to any gene: 13. The CDR3 nucleotides are TGTGCCAGCGCGAAATTTACTAGCGGGAACCCCAATGAGCAGTTCTTC. Its translation: CASAKFTSGNPNEQFF.

This clone came up a few times. V and J are TRBV5-1 and TRBJ2-2, with D tentatively TRBD2 (6 bases). Per the germline V gene, CDR1 is SGHRS and CDR2 is YFSETQ. The CDR3 has 15 amino acids. Trimming took off 2 bases at V and 1 base at J, with 9 bases between the two ends. CDR3 sequence: CASSLASENTGELFF. Written as DNA, the CDR3 is TGCGCCAGCAGCTTAGCTAGCGAGAACACCGGGGAGCTGTTTTTT.

The V gene is TRBV6-6, the J gene TRBJ2-5; 10 bases agree with TRBD2. The V gene end was trimmed by 2 bases and the J gene end by 4 bases; junction bases not matched to a gene: 4. Per the germline V gene, CDR1 is MNHNY and CDR2 is SVGAGI (reference sequence). The CDR3 consists of 15 residues. This CDR3 reads CASSYDRLAGETQYF. CDR3 DNA: TGTGCCAGCAGTTACGATCGACTAGCGGGAGAGACCCAGTACTTC.

This chain links TRBV28 with TRBJ1-4; 8 bases are a match to TRBD1. Germline V CDR1 and CDR2: MDHEN, SYDVKM. The CDR3 has 15 amino acids. The ends lost 1 base at V and 8 bases at J; junction bases unmatched: 6. The CDR3 spells CASSLFTGGQEKLFF. The CDR3 bases are TGTGCCAGCAGTTTATTCACAGGGGGTCAAGAAAAACTGTTTTTT.

This clone was detected only a few times. The chain recombines TRBV18 with TRBJ1-2, with 8 bases lining up with TRBD1. The CDR3 length is 15 residues. V trimming: 3 bases; J trimming: 3 bases; junction bases outside the gene matches: 6. Per germline, CDR1 KGHSH and CDR2 LQKENI. CDR3 protein: CASSPWTGSDYGYTF. The CDR3 DNA reads as TGTGCCAGCTCACCTTGGACAGGGTCCGACTATGGCTACACCTTC.

This clone was counted only a few times. The V and J genes are TRBV28 and TRBJ1-4; possible D gene TRBD1, 5 bases. This CDR3 spans 13 amino acids. Trimming removed 6 bases from V and 5 bases from J, with 10 bases in between. Germline CDR1 MDHEN, CDR2 SYDVKM. This chain's CDR3 is CASRVWGNEKLFF. In DNA, the CDR3 is TGTGCCAGCAGGGTTTGGGGCAATGAAAAACTGTTTTTT.

The chain joins TRBV15 to TRBJ2-5; TRBD2 matches 8 bases. The CDR3 sequence is 12 residues long. Germline V gene lookup returns CDR1 LNHNV and CDR2 YYDKDF (reference sequence). CDR3 loop: CATRGERETQYF. In DNA, the CDR3 is TGTGCGACGCGGGGGGAGAGGGAGACCCAGTACTTC.

V is TRBV2 and J is TRBJ2-5; D is unresolved. Trimming removed 3 bases at V and 1 base at J, with 12 bases between. CDR1 is SNHLY and CDR2 is FYNNEI in the germline V gene. There are 15 residues in the CDR3. CDR3 nucleotide sequence: TGTGCCAGCAGTGAGCGGTACGGATTCCAAGAGACCCAGTACTTC. This gives the protein CASSERYGFQETQYF.

The genes are TRBV11-2 and TRBJ1-5, with 12 nucleotides matching TRBD1. V trimming: 3 bases; J trimming: 7 bases; junction bases outside the gene matches: 4. CDR3 size: 15 residues. Germline CDR1 and CDR2: SGHAT and FQNNGV. The CDR3 nucleotides read TGTGCCAGCAGCTTGGGGACAGGGGGCTTGCAGCCCCAGCATTTT. Translating it yields CASSLGTGGLQPQHF. The whole variable domain, remainder taken from reference TRBV11-2 and TRBJ1-5, is EAGVAQSPRYKIIEKRQSVAFWCNPISGHATLYWYQQILGQGPKLLIQFQNNGVVDDSQLPKDRFSAERLKGVDSTLKIQPAKLEDSAVYLCASSLGTGGLQPQHFGDGTRLSIL.

The gene calls are TRBV6-5 and TRBJ2-7; possible D gene TRBD2, 5 bases. Per the germline V gene, CDR1 is MNHEY and CDR2 is SVGAGI. Trimming left V 0 bases short and J 3 bases short, with 15 bases between. The CDR3 has 16 amino acids. CDR3 sequence: CASSYSRPTRGYEQYF. CDR3 DNA: TGTGCCAGCAGTTACTCACGACCAACCCGGGGCTACGAGCAGTACTTC.

This clone has a handful of counts. The chain links TRBV7-2 to TRBJ2-7; 7 bases match TRBD1. V gave up 2 bases and J gave up 4 bases; unmatched junction bases: 5. The germline V gene encodes CDR1 SGHTA and CDR2 FQGNSA. The length of the CDR3 is 14 residues. The CDR3 DNA reads as TGTGCCAGCAGCTTAATGACAGGGCTTTACGAGCAGTACTTC. This codes for CASSLMTGLYEQYF.

The J gene is TRBJ2-5, the V gene TRBV7-2; D uncertain. Trimming removed 4 bases at V and 5 bases at J, with 8 bases between. Germline assignment: CDR1 SGHTA and CDR2 FQGNSA. The CDR3 spans 12 residues. The CDR3 region is CASSSGWETQYF. The CDR3 nucleotides read TGTGCCAGCAGCTCAGGCTGGGAGACCCAGTACTTC. Complete variable domain (other parts from reference TRBV7-2 and TRBJ2-5): GAGVSQSPSNKVTEKGKDVELRCDPISGHTALYWYRQSLGQGLEFLIYFQGNSAPDKSGLPSDRFSAERTGGSVSTLTIQRTQQEDSAVYLCASSSGWETQYFGPGTRLLVL.

The chain couples TRBV10-3 to TRBJ1-2, with no clear D. V lost 0 bases and J 3 bases, leaving 8 bases between the germline ends. Germline CDR1 and CDR2: ENHRY and SYGVKD. The CDR3 contains 14 residues. The CDR3 nucleotides read TGTGCCATCAGTGAGTCGAATGCAGACTATGGCTACACCTTC. It is translated as CAISESNADYGYTF.

This clone has more than one count but fewer than ten. The V call is TRBV7-2, the J call TRBJ1-1; D is uncertain. This CDR3 comprises 12 residues. Germline V gene lookup returns CDR1 SGHTA and CDR2 FQGNSA. V lost 6 bases to trimming and J lost 11 bases, with 16 bases between them. The CDR3 protein is CASRLFDLGAFF. The CDR3 DNA follows: TGTGCCAGCAGGTTGTTCGATCTCGGGGCTTTCTTT.

In its sample, this clone was seen a few times. The chain is built from TRBV27 and TRBJ1-5; the D gene is possibly TRBD1 (5 bases). Germline assignment: CDR1 MNHEY and CDR2 SMNVEV (reference sequence). Deletions cut 6 bases from V and 2 bases from J, with 8 bases between. CDR3 length equals 13 residues. The CDR3 here is CASSLQGNQPQHF. CDR3 nucleotide sequence: TGTGCCAGCAGCTTACAGGGCAATCAGCCCCAGCATTTT.

This chain uses TRBV29-1 with TRBJ2-3, with 11 bases aligning to TRBD1. CDR3 size: 12 residues. V was pared by 5 bases and J by 6 bases, with 1 base of the junction left unmatched. Germline values: CDR1 SQVTM, CDR2 ANQGSEA. DNA for the CDR3: TGCAGCGTTCGGACAGGGGGCGATACGCAGTATTTT. Translated, it gives CSVRTGGDTQYF.

The chain joins TRBV7-6 to TRBJ2-5, with D unresolved. This CDR3 is 12 amino acids long. Germline CDR1 reads SGHVS; CDR2 reads FNYEAQ. Between the trimmed V and J ends, which lost 5 bases and 1 base, there was a span of 5 bases. CDR3 amino acids: CASSTPQETQYF. Written as DNA, the CDR3 is TGTGCCAGCAGCACACCCCAAGAGACCCAGTACTTC.

This CDR3 reads CASSYRTQETQYF. In DNA form, the CDR3 reads TGTGCCAGCAGCTACAGGACACAAGAGACCCAGTACTTC. The rearrangement joins TRBV5-6 to TRBJ2-5, with D perhaps matching TRBD1 (5 bases). The CDR3 has 13 residues. V was cut by 3 bases and J by 2 bases, with 8 bases left in between. Germline V gene sequence: CDR1 SGHDT, CDR2 YYEEEE.